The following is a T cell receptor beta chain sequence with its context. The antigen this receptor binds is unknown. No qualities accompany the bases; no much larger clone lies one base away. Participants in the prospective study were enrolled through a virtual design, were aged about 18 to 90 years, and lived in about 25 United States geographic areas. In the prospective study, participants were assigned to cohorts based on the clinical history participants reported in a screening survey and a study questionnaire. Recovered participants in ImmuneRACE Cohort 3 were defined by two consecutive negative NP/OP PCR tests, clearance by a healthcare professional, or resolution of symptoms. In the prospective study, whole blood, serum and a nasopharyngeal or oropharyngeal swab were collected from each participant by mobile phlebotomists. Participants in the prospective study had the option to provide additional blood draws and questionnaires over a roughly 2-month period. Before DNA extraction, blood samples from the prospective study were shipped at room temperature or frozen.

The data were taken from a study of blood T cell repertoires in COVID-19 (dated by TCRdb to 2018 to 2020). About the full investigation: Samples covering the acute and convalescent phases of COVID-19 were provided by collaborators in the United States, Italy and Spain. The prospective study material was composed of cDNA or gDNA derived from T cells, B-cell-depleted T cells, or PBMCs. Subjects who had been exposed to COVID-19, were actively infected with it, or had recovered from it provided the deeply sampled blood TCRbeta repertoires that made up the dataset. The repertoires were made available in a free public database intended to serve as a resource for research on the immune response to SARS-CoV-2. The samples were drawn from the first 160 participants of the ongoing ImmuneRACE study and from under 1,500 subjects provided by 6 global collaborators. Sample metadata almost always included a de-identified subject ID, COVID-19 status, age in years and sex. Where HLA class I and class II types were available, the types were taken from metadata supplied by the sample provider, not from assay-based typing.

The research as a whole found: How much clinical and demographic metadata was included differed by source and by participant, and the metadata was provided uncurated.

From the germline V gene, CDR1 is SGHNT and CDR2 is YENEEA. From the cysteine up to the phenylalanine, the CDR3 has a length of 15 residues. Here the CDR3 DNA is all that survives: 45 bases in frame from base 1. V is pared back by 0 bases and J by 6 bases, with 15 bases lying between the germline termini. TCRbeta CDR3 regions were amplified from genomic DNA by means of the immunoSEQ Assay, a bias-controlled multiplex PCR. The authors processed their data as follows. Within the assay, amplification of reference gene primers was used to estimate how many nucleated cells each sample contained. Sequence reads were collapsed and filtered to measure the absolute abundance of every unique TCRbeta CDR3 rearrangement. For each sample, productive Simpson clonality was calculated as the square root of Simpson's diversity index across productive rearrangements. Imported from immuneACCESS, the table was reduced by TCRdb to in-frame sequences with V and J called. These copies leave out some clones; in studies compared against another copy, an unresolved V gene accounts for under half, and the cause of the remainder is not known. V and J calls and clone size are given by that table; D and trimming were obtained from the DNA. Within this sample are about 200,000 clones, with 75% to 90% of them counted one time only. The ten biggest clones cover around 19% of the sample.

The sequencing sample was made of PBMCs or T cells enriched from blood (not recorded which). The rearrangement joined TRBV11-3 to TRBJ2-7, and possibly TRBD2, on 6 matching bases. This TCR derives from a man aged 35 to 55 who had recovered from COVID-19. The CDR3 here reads CASSLESGFPLEQYF. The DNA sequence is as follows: TGTGCCAGCAGCTTAGAGAGCGGGTTCCCTCTCGAGCAGTACTTC. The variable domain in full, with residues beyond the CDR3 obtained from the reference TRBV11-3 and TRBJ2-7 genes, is EAGVVQSPRYKIIEKKQPVAFWCNPISGHNTLYWYLQNLGQGPELLIRYENEEAVDDSQLPKDRFSAERLKGVDSTLKIQPAELGDSAVYLCASSLESGFPLEQYFGPGTRLTVT.